Each of the 25 T cell receptor beta chains below was sequenced from the same sample in a study of blood T cell repertoires in COVID-19. The method was immunoSEQ multiplex PCR; TCRdb's version includes in-frame clones alone and lacks a portion of them. The data hold some 160,000 clones, with 80% to 85% observed a single time. The sequenced sample consisted of peripheral blood. Receptors were obtained from a man in his 70s with active or convalescent COVID-19.

The J gene is TRBJ1-2, the V gene TRBV14, with a tentative D call TRBD1 (5 bases). V lost 0 bases and J 4 bases, leaving 9 bases between the germline ends. The CDR3 totals 14 residues. Germline CDR1 SGHDN, CDR2 FVKESK. This CDR3 reads CASSQDRAGYGYTF. As DNA, the CDR3 is TGTGCCAGCAGCCAAGACAGGGCCGGCTATGGCTACACCTTC.

The J gene is TRBJ1-6, the V gene TRBV5-3, with D perhaps TRBD1 (5 bases). TRBV5-3 is marked as an open reading frame, function uncertain. Trimming removed 4 bases at V and 8 bases at J, with 16 bases between. This CDR3 has 15 residues. The CDR3 DNA reads as TGTGCCAGAAGCGCGGACACAGCTTATGATTCACCCCTCCACTTT. Amino acids: CARSADTAYDSPLHF.

The chain combines TRBV19 with TRBJ2-3, with D uncertain. CDR3 length: 14 amino acids. Germline V gene sequence: CDR1 LNHDA, CDR2 SQIVND (reference sequence). The V end was cut by 1 base, the J end by 4 bases, with 9 bases between. As DNA, the CDR3 is TGTGCCAGTAGTATAGGGGCAGGCCCAGATACGCAGTATTTT. Translation gives CASSIGAGPDTQYF.

J is TRBJ1-4 and V is TRBV5-1; D remains unclear. V lost 4 bases to trimming and J lost 0 bases, with 10 bases between them. CDR3 length: 15 residues. The germline V gene has CDR1 SGHRS and CDR2 YFSETQ. The CDR3 region has the DNA TGCGCCAGCAGCCGATCGCCAGCAACTAATGAAAAACTGTTTTTT. Translated: CASSRSPATNEKLFF.

The chain's CDR3 is CASSPRTANGYTF. CDR3 bases: TGTGCCAGCTCACCAAGGACAGCTAATGGCTACACCTTC. This chain joins TRBV18 and TRBJ1-2; tentatively, D is TRBD1 (6 bases). CDR1 and CDR2 from the germline V gene are KGHSH and LQKENI. CDR3 length: 13 residues. Trimming cost V 2 bases and J 6 bases, with 10 bases left between them.

This sequence joins TRBV19 and TRBJ2-3; possible D gene TRBD2, 6 bases. The V gene lost 3 bases and the J gene lost 4 bases, with 8 bases spanning the gap. CDR1 is LNHDA, CDR2 SQIVND, per germline (reference sequence). This CDR3 region has 13 residues. CDR3 nucleotide sequence: TGTGCCAGTAGTATCGGCGGGGCAGATACGCAGTATTTT. Its protein product is CASSIGGADTQYF.

The chain is built from TRBV7-2 and TRBJ2-3, with D tentatively TRBD1 (5 bases). V was pared by 5 bases and J by 7 bases, with 7 bases between. The CDR3 runs to 11 residues. Germline-derived CDR1 and CDR2 are SGHTA and FQGNSA. CDR3 sequence (DNA): TGTGCCAGCAGCCCAGGGTATACGCAGTATTTT. Its protein product is CASSPGYTQYF.

In its sample, this clone was seen once. V is TRBV7-8 and J is TRBJ2-3; D perhaps matches TRBD2 (6 bases). CDR1 is SGHVS, CDR2 FQNEAQ, per germline. This CDR3 is 15 amino acids long. Trimming removed 1 base at V and 2 bases at J, with 10 bases between. The DNA for the CDR3 is TGTGCCAGCAGCTTAGTTGGAGGGACCACAGATACGCAGTATTTT. Protein: CASSLVGGTTDTQYF.

The chain has TRBV5-1 and TRBJ2-2; perhaps TRBD2 as D (6 bases). V gave up 4 bases and J gave up 2 bases, with 12 bases separating them. The CDR3 spans 15 residues. Germline CDR1 and CDR2: SGHRS and YFSETQ. CDR3 bases: TGCGCCAGCAGCCCGCCCGGGGGTAACACCGGGGAGCTGTTTTTT. Translated, it gives CASSPPGGNTGELFF.

V is TRBV5-1 and J is TRBJ2-6; 9 nucleotides line up with TRBD1. V lost 0 bases, J lost 0 bases, and 7 bases stayed unmatched. This CDR3 comprises 19 residues. The germline gives CDR1 SGHRS, CDR2 YFSETQ. The CDR3 coding sequence is TGCGCCAGCAGCTTGGTGCGGACAGGGGCCAGCTCTGGGGCCAACGTCCTGACTTTC. Protein: CASSLVRTGASSGANVLTF.

The chain combines TRBV2 with TRBJ2-7, with 8 positions matching TRBD2. The germline gives CDR1 SNHLY, CDR2 FYNNEI. V lost 7 bases to trimming and J lost 2 bases; unmatched junction nucleotides: 7. This CDR3 has 14 residues. CDR3 sequence reads: CASIRLASAYEQYF. The CDR3 coding sequence is TGTGCCAGCATCAGACTAGCGTCTGCCTACGAGCAGTACTTC.

V is TRBV12-3 or TRBV12-4 and J is TRBJ1-1, with a possible D match to TRBD1 (6 bases). CDR3 length equals 13 residues. Trimming pared 7 bases from V and 6 bases from J, leaving 15 bases between. Written as DNA, the CDR3 is TGTGCCAGCATCTACCAGGGGTTGGCTGAAGCTTTCTTT. Its translation: CASIYQGLAEAFF.

This chain uses TRBV11-3 with TRBJ2-1; a possible D gene is TRBD1 (5 bases). This CDR3 has 14 amino acids. Trimming removed 2 bases from V and 6 bases from J, with 11 bases in between. Germline V gene data show CDR1 as SGHNT and CDR2 as YENEEA. The chain's CDR3 is CASSLRQQGNEQFF. Here the CDR3 DNA reads TGTGCCAGCAGCTTAAGGCAGCAGGGCAATGAGCAGTTCTTC.

V gene TRBV30 combines with J gene TRBJ1-1; D is perhaps TRBD1 (5 bases). The CDR3 length is 12 residues. Germline V gene sequence: CDR1 GTSNPN, CDR2 SVGIG (reference sequence). V dropped 3 bases and J dropped 5 bases, with 10 bases sitting between them. The DNA for the CDR3 is TGTGCCTGGAGCCCCGGGGGGACTGAAGCTTTCTTT. Amino acids: CAWSPGGTEAFF.

The chain uses TRBV29-1 and TRBJ1-2; TRBD1 aligns across 11 bases. V lost 7 bases and J lost 0; bases outside the gene matches: 4. Germline CDR1 and CDR2: SQVTM and ANQGSEA. CDR3 size: 14 residues. This chain's CDR3 is CSATGQGANYGYTF. DNA for the CDR3: TGCAGCGCGACGGGACAGGGGGCTAACTATGGCTACACCTTC.

CDR3 in amino acids: CASSPNPGLYGYTF. Here the CDR3 DNA reads TGTGCCAGCAGTCCCAACCCAGGCCTCTATGGCTACACCTTC. The V gene is TRBV28, the J gene TRBJ1-2; D remains unclear. The CDR3 is 14 residues long. V lost 5 bases, J lost 4 bases, and 14 bases lay in between. The germline V gene encodes CDR1 MDHEN and CDR2 SYDVKM.

This clone was counted once. This chain connects TRBV18 to TRBJ2-1; the match to TRBD2 covers 9 bases. Germline-derived CDR1 and CDR2 are KGHSH and LQKENI. The CDR3 contains 12 residues. Losses at the gene ends were 1 base for V and 15 bases for J; bases not matched to a gene: 4. The chain's CDR3 is CASSPLAGAGFF. As DNA, the CDR3 is TGTGCCAGCTCACCACTAGCGGGAGCGGGGTTCTTC. Looking up the rest from reference TRBV18 and TRBJ2-1 gives the full variable domain: NAGVMQNPRHLVRRRGQEARLRCSPMKGHSHVYWYRQLPEEGLKFMVYLQKENIIDESGMPKERFSAEFPKEGPSILRIQQVVRGDSAAYFCASSPLAGAGFFGPGTRLTVL.

The chain joins TRBV4-3 to TRBJ1-1, with TRBD1 matching over 7 bases. The CDR3 has 16 amino acids. V gave up 4 bases and J gave up 5 bases; unmatched junction bases: 13. CDR1 is LGHNA, CDR2 YSLEER, per germline. The CDR3 nucleotides read TGCGCCAGCAGCCCTTCAGGGATCAGGGGGATAACTGAAGCTTTCTTT. Its translation: CASSPSGIRGITEAFF.

This clone has only a few counts. This sequence joins TRBV28 and TRBJ2-7; D ambiguous. V lost 8 bases and J lost 2, with 16 bases in between. The CDR3 covers 14 residues. Looked up from germline, CDR1 is MDHEN and CDR2 is SYDVKM. Written as DNA, the CDR3 is TGTGCCAGCGGCCCAGTGGGCCCACCCTACGAGCAGTACTTC. Protein product: CASGPVGPPYEQYF.

The V gene is TRBV18, the J gene TRBJ1-4, with a possible D match to TRBD1 (5 bases). With 0 bases removed from V and 0 bases from J, the gap between germline ends came to 11 bases. The CDR3 runs to 17 residues. Germline lookup yields CDR1 KGHSH and CDR2 LQKENI. CDR3 residues: CASSPPGDYATNEKLFF. The DNA of the CDR3 is TGTGCCAGCTCACCACCGGGGGACTATGCAACTAATGAAAAACTGTTTTTT.

The chain recombines TRBV19 with TRBJ1-4, with 7 bases fitting TRBD1. This CDR3 spans 15 amino acids. Trimming took 6 bases from V and 7 from J; bases not matched to a gene: 11. Germline V gene lookup returns CDR1 LNHDA and CDR2 SQIVND (reference sequence). CDR3 DNA: TGTGCCAGTAGCATCCAAGGGGGCGTGGGTGAAAAACTGTTTTTT. Translated: CASSIQGGVGEKLFF.

The chain uses TRBV30 and TRBJ1-5; D perhaps matches TRBD1 (5 bases). The CDR3 is 13 residues long. V was cut by 7 bases and J by 5 bases, with 15 bases left in between. Germline CDR1 is GTSNPN and CDR2 is SVGIG (reference sequence). Here the CDR3 DNA reads TGTGCCTCCAGCGGGGGAGGGGATCAGCCCCAGCATTTT. Encoded protein: CASSGGGDQPQHF.

J is TRBJ1-2 and V is TRBV19; a weak D match, TRBD1 (5 bases). Trimming took off 4 bases at V and 8 bases at J, with 14 bases between the two ends. The CDR3 has 13 residues. CDR1 and CDR2 (germline): LNHDA, SQIVND (reference sequence). In DNA form, the CDR3 reads TGTGCCAGTAGTAGTGACAGACTGGGGGGCTACACCTTC. It specifies CASSSDRLGGYTF.

The chain combines TRBV7-7 with TRBJ2-1; tentative D call: TRBD2 (5 bases). The CDR3 contains 15 residues. Trimming cost V 1 base and J 1 base, with 8 bases left between them. Per germline, CDR1 SSHAT and CDR2 FNYEAQ (reference sequence). The CDR3 DNA follows: TGTGCCAGCAGCTTAGTCTCGGGATCCTACAATGAGCAGTTCTTC. It translates to CASSLVSGSYNEQFF.

The V call is TRBV9, the J call TRBJ2-2; TRBD1 matches at 8 bases. With V trimmed by 3 bases and J by 8 bases, 6 bases remained unmatched. This CDR3 comprises 14 residues. Germline CDR1 reads SGDLS; CDR2 reads YYNGEE. The CDR3, as DNA: TGTGCCAGCAGCGCGACAGGGGAAGTGGGGGAGCTGTTTTTT. Amino acid sequence: CASSATGEVGELFF.